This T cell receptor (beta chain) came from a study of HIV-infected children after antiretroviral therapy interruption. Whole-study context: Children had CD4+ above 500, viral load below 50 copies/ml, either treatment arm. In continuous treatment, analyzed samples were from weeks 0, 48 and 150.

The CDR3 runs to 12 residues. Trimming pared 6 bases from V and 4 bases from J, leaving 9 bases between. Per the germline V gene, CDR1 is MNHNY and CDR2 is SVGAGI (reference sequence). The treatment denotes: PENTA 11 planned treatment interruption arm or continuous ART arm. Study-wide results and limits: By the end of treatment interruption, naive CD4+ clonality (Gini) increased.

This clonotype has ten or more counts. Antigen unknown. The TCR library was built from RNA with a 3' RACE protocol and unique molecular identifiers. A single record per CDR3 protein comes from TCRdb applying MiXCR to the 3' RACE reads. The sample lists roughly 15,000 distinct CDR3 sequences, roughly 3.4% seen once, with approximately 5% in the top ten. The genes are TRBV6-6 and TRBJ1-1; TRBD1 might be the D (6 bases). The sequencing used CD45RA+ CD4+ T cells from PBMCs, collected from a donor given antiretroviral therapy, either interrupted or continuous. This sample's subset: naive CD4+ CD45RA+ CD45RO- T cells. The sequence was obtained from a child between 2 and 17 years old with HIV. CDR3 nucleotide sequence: TGTGCCAGCAGGGGGGGCGTCACTGAAGCTTTCTTT. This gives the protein CASRGGVTEAFF.